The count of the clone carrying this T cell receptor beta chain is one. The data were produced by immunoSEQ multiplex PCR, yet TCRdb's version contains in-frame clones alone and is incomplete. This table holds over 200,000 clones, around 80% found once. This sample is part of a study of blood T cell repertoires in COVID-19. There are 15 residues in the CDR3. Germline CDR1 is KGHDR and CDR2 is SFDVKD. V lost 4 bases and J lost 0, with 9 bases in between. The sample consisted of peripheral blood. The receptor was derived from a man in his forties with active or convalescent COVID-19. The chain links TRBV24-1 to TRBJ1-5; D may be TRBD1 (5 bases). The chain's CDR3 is CATSDRTHSNQPQHF. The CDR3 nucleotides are TGTGCCACCAGTGACCGGACACATAGCAATCAGCCCCAGCATTTT.